A single sample is the source of the 11 T cell receptor beta chains below, sequenced in a study of vaccination and CD4 T cells after COVID-19. The study sequenced cultured CD4+ T cell DNA using the Oncomine TCR Beta short-read assay. TCRdb re-analysed the PCR reads in MiXCR, keeping a single row per CDR3 protein. The sample includes just over 7,000 distinct CDR3 sequences, approximately 55% of them seen just once. These TCRs are of unknown antigen specificity. The treatment here: roughly ten-day PBMC culture with coronavirus spike peptide pools or control peptides (ViraFEST assay). Collection of the unexposed donor's CD4+ T cells took place before the COVID-19 pandemic (2011-2018). Source material: CD4+ T cells from blood, cultured in vitro. Receptors originate from a human donor in good health.

This chain connects TRBV20-1 to TRBJ2-3; 8 nucleotides align to TRBD2. Germline CDR1 reads DFQATT; CDR2 reads SNEGSKA (reference sequence). V was clipped by 1 base and J by 2 bases; unmatched bases: 2. The length of the CDR3 is 14 residues. CDR3 loop: CSARAGGNTDTQYF. In nucleotides, the CDR3 is TGCAGTGCTAGAGCGGGGGGGAACACAGATACGCAGTATTTT.

V gene TRBV6-5 combines with J gene TRBJ2-6; D is possibly TRBD1 (5 bases). This CDR3 spans 15 amino acids. Germline assignment: CDR1 MNHEY and CDR2 SVGAGI. V was cut by 4 bases and J by 1 base, with 8 bases left in between. The CDR3 nucleotides are TGTGCCAGCAGTTTGGCAGGGTCTGGGGCCAACGTCCTGACTTTC. Residues: CASSLAGSGANVLTF.

The chain combines TRBV6-2 or TRBV6-3 with TRBJ2-2, with 10 bases that match TRBD1. After removal of 2 bases from V and 9 bases from J, the junction contained 9 bases not matched to a gene. In germline, CDR1 is MNHEY, CDR2 SVGEGT. The CDR3 runs 16 residues. The CDR3 region has the DNA TGTGCCAGCAGTTACGGATCGGGGACAGGGGCTAGGGAGCTGTTTTTT. Its protein is CASSYGSGTGARELFF.

V is TRBV5-1 and J is TRBJ1-1; D uncertain. The CDR3 has 16 residues. The V gene's germline CDR1 is SGHRS and CDR2 YFSETQ. Trimming cost V 0 bases and J 0 bases, with 12 bases left between them. CDR3 loop: CASSLGGGIMNTEAFF. As DNA, the CDR3 is TGCGCCAGCAGCTTGGGGGGAGGAATCATGAACACTGAAGCTTTCTTT.

This rearrangement joins TRBV7-9 to TRBJ1-1; no reliable D call. The germline gives CDR1 SEHNR, CDR2 FQNEAQ (reference sequence). V was pared by 1 base and J by 4 bases, with 4 bases between. CDR3 length equals 12 residues. The CDR3 nucleotides are TGTGCCAGCAGCTTAGAGGCCACTGAAGCTTTCTTT. It encodes CASSLEATEAFF.

The V and J genes are TRBV5-1 and TRBJ2-1; tentatively, D is TRBD1 (6 bases). V was shortened by 4 bases and J by 3 bases, with 14 bases between the two germline ends. This CDR3 is 15 amino acids long. Germline CDR1 is SGHRS and CDR2 is YFSETQ. The CDR3 loop reads CASSPVRGYYNEQFF. The CDR3 DNA reads TGCGCCAGCAGCCCGGTGAGGGGGTACTACAATGAGCAGTTCTTC.

This clonotype has a single count. The chain joins TRBV27 to TRBJ2-6, with TRBD2 matching over 8 bases. The CDR3 sequence is 17 residues long. The V segment lost 3 bases and the J segment 0 bases; nucleotides outside the gene matches: 4. Germline CDR1 reads MNHEY; CDR2 reads SMNVEV (reference sequence). CDR3 region: CASSFRGGLSGANVLTF. As DNA, the CDR3 is TGTGCCAGCAGTTTCCGGGGGGGCCTCTCTGGGGCCAACGTCCTGACTTTC.

V gene TRBV20-1 combines with J gene TRBJ2-6, with 7 bases identical to TRBD1. V shed 0 bases and J 0 bases; nucleotides not matched to a gene: 14. This CDR3 contains 20 residues. Germline lookup yields CDR1 DFQATT and CDR2 SNEGSKA (reference sequence). The CDR3 DNA follows: TGCAGTGCTAGAGATATTACGGCGACAGGGAGTTTCTCTGGGGCCAACGTCCTGACTTTC. Translation: CSARDITATGSFSGANVLTF.

Turning to this clonotype: At one end the junction does not follow the germline gene, possibly because of a read error. V and J are TRBV27 and TRBJ2-2; D might be TRBD1 (6 bases). Germline V gene lookup returns CDR1 MNHEY and CDR2 SMNVEV (reference sequence). The CDR3 runs 14 residues. CDR3 in amino acids: CTSRRQAPTGELFF. CDR3 DNA sequence: TGTACCAGCAGACGACAGGCCCCCACCGGGGAGCTGTTTTTT.

The chain joins TRBV6-1 to TRBJ2-2, with 9 bases identical to TRBD1. The ends lost 6 bases at V and 7 bases at J; junction bases unmatched: 9. The CDR3 loop spans 15 amino acids. CDR1 and CDR2 from the germline V gene are MNHNS and SASEGT. The CDR3 region is CASRPSGTGIGELFF. In DNA form, the CDR3 reads TGTGCCAGCAGGCCCTCCGGGACAGGGATCGGGGAGCTGTTTTTT.

Only a few counts were recorded for this clonotype. For the CDR3, the DNA is TGTGCCAGCAGTGCAGGGAACACCGGGGAGCTGTTTTTT. This sequence encodes CASSAGNTGELFF. The chain uses TRBV6-4 and TRBJ2-2; D is unresolved. V lost 4 bases and J 1 base, leaving 4 bases between the germline ends. Germline CDR1 reads MRHNA; CDR2 reads SNTAGT. The CDR3 is 13 amino acids.